This T cell receptor (beta chain) was profiled in a study of T cell clonality in common variable immunodeficiency. Libraries were prepared by immunoSEQ multiplex PCR; TCRdb keeps only in-frame clonotypes and omits some of them. The data show 15,000 to 25,000 clones, with none appearing a single time. CVID subjects were 15 or so female and 25 to 35 male, aged 9 to 64. The V segment lost 4 bases and the J segment 4 bases; nucleotides outside the gene matches: 5. This CDR3 has 14 residues. CDR1 and CDR2 (germline): LNHDA, SQIVND (reference sequence). Study conclusions and caveats: CVID subjects shared fewer TCRbeta clones than healthy controls did. Reportedly, TCR beta sequences from common variable immunodeficiency showed fewer deletions and N-nucleotide insertions.

This clone was detected a few times. The antigen is undetermined. The read ends 3 residues before the CDR3 terminus; that terminus is restored from the germline J gene. Sequences were obtained from peripheral blood mononuclear cells. The rearrangement links TRBV19 to TRBJ2-7; 9 bases map to TRBD1. The sequence derives from a human donor with common variable immunodeficiency. CDR3 sequence reads: CASSSGTGRYEQYF. The covered CDR3 bases are TGTGCCAGTAGTAGCGGGACAGGGCGTTACGAG.